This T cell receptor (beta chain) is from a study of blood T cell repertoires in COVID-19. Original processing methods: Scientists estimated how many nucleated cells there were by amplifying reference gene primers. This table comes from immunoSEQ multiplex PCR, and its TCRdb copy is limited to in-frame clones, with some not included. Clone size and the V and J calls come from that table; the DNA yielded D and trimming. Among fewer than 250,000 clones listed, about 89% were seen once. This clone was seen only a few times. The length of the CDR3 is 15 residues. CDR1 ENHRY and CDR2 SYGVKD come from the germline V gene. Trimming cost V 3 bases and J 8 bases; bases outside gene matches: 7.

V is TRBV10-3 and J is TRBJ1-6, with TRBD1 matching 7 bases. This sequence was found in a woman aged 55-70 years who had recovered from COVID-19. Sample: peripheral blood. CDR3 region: CAISEFGQGDSPLHF. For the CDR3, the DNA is TGTGCCATCAGTGAATTTGGGCAGGGGGATTCACCCCTCCACTTT.